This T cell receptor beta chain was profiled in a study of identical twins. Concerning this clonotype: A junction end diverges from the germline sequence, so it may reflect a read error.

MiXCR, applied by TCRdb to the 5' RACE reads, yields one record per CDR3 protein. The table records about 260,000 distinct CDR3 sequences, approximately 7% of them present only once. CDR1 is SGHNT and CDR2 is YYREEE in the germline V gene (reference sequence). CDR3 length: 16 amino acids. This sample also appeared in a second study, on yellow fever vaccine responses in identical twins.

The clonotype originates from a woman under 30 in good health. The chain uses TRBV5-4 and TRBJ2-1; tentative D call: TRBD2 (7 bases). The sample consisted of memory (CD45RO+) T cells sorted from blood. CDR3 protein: CASSLVGGRVYNEQIF. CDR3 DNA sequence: TGTGCCAGCAGCTTGGTGGGGGGGCGCGTTTACAATGAGCAGATCTTC. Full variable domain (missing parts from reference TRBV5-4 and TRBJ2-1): ETGVTQSPTHLIKTRGQQVTLRCSSQSGHNTVSWYQQALGQGPQFIFQYYREEENGRGNFPPRFSGLQFPNYSSELNVNALELDDSALYLCASSLVGGRVYNEQIFGPGTRLTVL.